These 25 T cell receptor beta chains came from one sample sequenced in a study of blood T cell repertoires in COVID-19. Data came from immunoSEQ multiplex PCR; TCRdb stores just in-frame clones and leaves some out. The sample has around 250,000 clones, roughly nine tenths seen once. The sample comprised peripheral blood. These receptors came from a man aged 18 to 29 with active or convalescent COVID-19.

The rearrangement joins TRBV5-4 to TRBJ2-5, with TRBD2 matching over 10 bases. CDR3 length: 15 amino acids. V lost 3 bases to trimming and J lost 3 bases; unmatched junction nucleotides: 5. Germline CDR1 reads SGHNT; CDR2 reads YYREEE (reference sequence). DNA of the CDR3: TGTGCCAGCAGCTCCCGAGGACTAGCGGAAGAGACCCAGTACTTC. Protein: CASSSRGLAEETQYF.

The V and J genes are TRBV28 and TRBJ2-7; a weak D match, TRBD2 (5 bases). Germline V gene lookup returns CDR1 MDHEN and CDR2 SYDVKM. V was trimmed by 2 bases and J by 7 bases, leaving 12 bases between them. The CDR3 is 13 amino acids. In DNA, the CDR3 is TGTGCCAGCAGTTTAGCGGCGCCGGGGGAGCAGTACTTC. It is translated as CASSLAAPGEQYF. Filled out from reference TRBV28 and TRBJ2-7, the complete variable domain reads DVKVTQSSRYLVKRTGEKVFLECVQDMDHENMFWYRQDPGLGLRLIYFSYDVKMKEKGDIPEGYSVSREKKERFSLILESASTNQTSMYLCASSLAAPGEQYFGPGTRLTVT.

This chain uses TRBV5-1 with TRBJ2-1, with 8 bases fitting TRBD1. The CDR3 has 14 residues. J was trimmed by 7 bases and V by 0 bases; bases with no gene match: 3. Per the germline V gene, CDR1 is SGHRS and CDR2 is YFSETQ. In DNA, the CDR3 is TGCGCCAGCAGCTTGGGACAGGGGATGAATGAGCAGTTCTTC. This encodes CASSLGQGMNEQFF.

This chain links TRBV5-4 with TRBJ1-1; no firm D call. The CDR3 extends over 15 amino acids. CDR1 and CDR2 from the germline V gene are SGHNT and YYREEE (reference sequence). V was shortened by 0 bases and J by 6 bases, with 15 bases between the two germline ends. CDR3 nucleotide sequence: TGTGCCAGCAGCTTGGGGTATCGGGGTAACCCTGAAGCTTTCTTT. Translated: CASSLGYRGNPEAFF.

The chain carries TRBV5-1 and TRBJ2-5; 8 bases fit TRBD2. The CDR3 runs to 12 residues. Losses at the gene ends were 5 bases for V and 4 bases for J; bases not matched to a gene: 1. Germline V gene lookup returns CDR1 SGHRS and CDR2 YFSETQ. CDR3 amino acids: CASSTSGETQYF. As DNA, the CDR3 is TGCGCCAGCAGTACTAGCGGAGAGACCCAGTACTTC.

Concerning this clone itself: A junction end diverges from the germline sequence, so it may reflect a read error. The rearrangement links TRBV24-1 to TRBJ1-1; 7 bases are a match to TRBD1. The CDR3 is made up of 10 amino acids. The V gene's germline CDR1 is KGHDR and CDR2 SFDVKD. CDR3: CATSRLTGNF. CDR3 DNA: TGTGCCACCAGTCGCTTGACAGGGAACTTT.

CDR3 residues: CASSQADRGTEAFF. For the CDR3, the DNA is TGTGCCAGCAGCCAAGCGGACAGGGGAACTGAAGCTTTCTTT. The chain is built from TRBV3-1 (or the pseudogene TRBV3-2) and TRBJ1-1; 9 bases are a match to TRBD1. The CDR3 contains 14 residues. Per germline, CDR1 LGHDT and CDR2 YNNKEL (reference sequence). With V trimmed by 1 base and J by 5 bases, 2 bases remained unmatched.

The rearrangement joins TRBV9 to TRBJ2-7; perhaps TRBD2 as D (5 bases). Germline V gene data show CDR1 as SGDLS and CDR2 as YYNGEE. The CDR3 is 16 residues long. V was pared by 3 bases and J by 4 bases, with 20 bases between. Here the CDR3 reads CASSAGLRGRDYEQYF. CDR3 in DNA: TGTGCCAGCAGCGCCGGGCTTCGGGGAAGGGATTACGAGCAGTACTTC.

The rearrangement joins TRBV5-4 to TRBJ2-2; 7 nucleotides line up with TRBD1. The V and J ends lost 4 bases and 3 bases, in that order; junction bases with no gene match: 6. Per the germline V gene, CDR1 is SGHNT and CDR2 is YYREEE (reference sequence). The CDR3 covers 15 residues. In DNA, the CDR3 is TGTGCCAGCAGCGGTAACAGGGGAGACACCGGGGAGCTGTTTTTT. It is translated as CASSGNRGDTGELFF.

The chain joins TRBV6-2 or TRBV6-3 to TRBJ2-1, with D hard to call. The CDR3 contains 19 residues. The germline V and J ends were trimmed by 4 bases and 9 bases, with 31 bases remaining between them. Germline CDR1 MNHEY, CDR2 SVGEGT. CDR3 DNA: TGTGCCAGCAGTTGGCACCGAACCCTAGATAGCATTTTGACCGGTGAGCAGTTCTTC. Its protein product is CASSWHRTLDSILTGEQFF.

V gene TRBV6-2 or TRBV6-3 combines with J gene TRBJ1-5; a possible D gene is TRBD1 (6 bases). The CDR3 extends over 14 amino acids. From germline, CDR1 is MNHEY and CDR2 SVGEGT. Trimming shortened V by 5 bases and J by 7 bases, and 15 bases separated the two germline ends. CDR3 DNA: TGTGCCAGCAGTCCCCTCTCAGGGGCCCAGCCCCAGCATTTT. Protein product: CASSPLSGAQPQHF.

This chain joins TRBV24-1 and TRBJ2-6; D possibly corresponds to TRBD2 (6 bases). This CDR3 is 14 amino acids long. From germline, CDR1 is KGHDR and CDR2 SFDVKD. The V and J ends lost 12 bases and 9 bases respectively, with 20 bases between them. The CDR3 sequence: CAFGGNYLNNVLTF. For the CDR3, the DNA is TGTGCCTTTGGGGGGAATTATTTAAACAACGTCCTGACTTTC.

Written as DNA, the CDR3 is TGTGCCAGCAGCTTTCCGGGGGGGACCGGGGAGCTGTTTTTT. Amino acid sequence: CASSFPGGTGELFF. V and J are TRBV5-4 and TRBJ2-2; 8 nucleotides align to TRBD2. Per the germline V gene, CDR1 is SGHNT and CDR2 is YYREEE (reference sequence). J gave up 5 bases and V 2 bases, and 2 bases lay outside the gene matches. The CDR3 is made up of 14 amino acids.

CDR3 in DNA: TGTGCCAGCAGATCACTATCCGGATACGAGCAGTACTTC. This codes for CASRSLSGYEQYF. The chain has TRBV7-9 and TRBJ2-7; the D is unclear. This CDR3 has 13 amino acids. Trimming took off 6 bases at V and 4 bases at J, with 13 bases between the two ends. Germline loops: CDR1 SEHNR, CDR2 FQNEAQ (reference sequence).

The rearrangement uses TRBV28 and TRBJ2-3; possibly TRBD2 for D (5 bases). Germline CDR1 and CDR2: MDHEN and SYDVKM. V gave up 3 bases and J gave up 2 bases, with 18 bases separating them. The CDR3 consists of 17 residues. The CDR3 DNA is TGTGCCAGCAGTTTCCTAGCTGGGATCTTAAACACAGATACGCAGTATTTT. It encodes CASSFLAGILNTDTQYF. The whole variable domain, remainder taken from reference TRBV28 and TRBJ2-3, is DVKVTQSSRYLVKRTGEKVFLECVQDMDHENMFWYRQDPGLGLRLIYFSYDVKMKEKGDIPEGYSVSREKKERFSLILESASTNQTSMYLCASSFLAGILNTDTQYFGPGTRLTVL.

This chain joins TRBV30 and TRBJ2-1, with D possibly being TRBD2 (6 bases). Germline V gene sequence: CDR1 GTSNPN, CDR2 SVGIG (reference sequence). The CDR3 has 14 amino acids. The V and J ends lost 3 bases and 4 bases respectively, with 13 bases between them. For the CDR3, the DNA is TGTGCCTGGAGCTTAGGGCGGGGATACAATGAGCAGTTCTTC. It is translated as CAWSLGRGYNEQFF.

The rearrangement joins TRBV10-3 to TRBJ2-3; 8 bases match TRBD1. Trimming at V came to 8 bases and at J to 4 bases, leaving 17 bases not matched to a gene. This CDR3 has 17 residues. From germline, CDR1 is ENHRY and CDR2 SYGVKD. In nucleotides, the CDR3 is TGTGCCATCGGGAGCTCAGGGGGCCAGCACCGGCCAGATACGCAGTATTTT. Its translation is CAIGSSGGQHRPDTQYF.

The chain is built from TRBV3-1 (or the pseudogene TRBV3-2) and TRBJ1-5; 9 bases line up with TRBD1. Germline trimming cut 1 base from V and 7 bases from J; bases unmatched to any gene: 5. This CDR3 comprises 15 residues. CDR1 is LGHDT and CDR2 is YNNKEL in the germline V gene (reference sequence). Here the CDR3 reads CASSQGTGENQPQHF. The CDR3 nucleotides are TGTGCCAGCAGCCAAGGGACAGGGGAAAACCAGCCCCAGCATTTT.

CDR3 DNA: TGTGCCAGCAGACAGACCGATTACGAGCAGTACTTC. Residues: CASRQTDYEQYF. The rearrangement joins TRBV6-5 to TRBJ2-7, with D unresolved. Looked up from germline, CDR1 is MNHEY and CDR2 is SVGAGI. V gave up 6 bases and J gave up 4 bases, with 10 bases separating them. The CDR3 consists of 12 residues.

The chain has TRBV11-3 and TRBJ2-1; 10 bases match TRBD2. This CDR3 has 17 residues. V lost 3 bases, J lost 9 bases, and 14 bases stayed unmatched. Germline-derived CDR1 and CDR2 are SGHNT and YENEEA. CDR3 sequence reads: CASSLDSSGSWFGEQFF. CDR3 in DNA: TGTGCCAGCAGCTTGGACTCTAGCGGGAGCTGGTTCGGTGAGCAGTTCTTC.

The chain carries TRBV2 and TRBJ2-2, with 9 bases aligning to TRBD1. This CDR3 has 13 amino acids. Looked up from germline, CDR1 is SNHLY and CDR2 is FYNNEI. V was pared by 8 bases and J by 7 bases, with 5 bases of the junction left unmatched. The CDR3 coding sequence is TGTGCCAGCCGGGACAGGGAACACGGGGAGCTGTTTTTT. As protein: CASRDREHGELFF.

CDR3 sequence reads: CASRGSGRAYNEQFF. In DNA, the CDR3 is TGTGCCAGCAGGGGTAGCGGGAGGGCCTACAATGAGCAGTTCTTC. V gene TRBV5-4 combines with J gene TRBJ2-1, with 11 bases aligning to TRBD2. The CDR3 totals 15 residues. CDR1 and CDR2 from the germline V gene are SGHNT and YYREEE (reference sequence). Trimming cost V 5 bases and J 2 bases; bases outside gene matches: 3.

This sequence joins TRBV5-1 and TRBJ2-1; TRBD2 matches at 10 bases. V was clipped by 4 bases and J by 4 bases; unmatched bases: 17. This CDR3 spans 19 amino acids. Germline lookup yields CDR1 SGHRS and CDR2 YFSETQ. The CDR3 here is CASSRGLAGAIQLYNEQFF. In nucleotides, the CDR3 is TGCGCCAGCAGCCGTGGGCTAGCGGGGGCCATCCAATTGTACAATGAGCAGTTCTTC. The complete variable domain, with remaining parts taken from reference TRBV5-1 and TRBJ2-1, reads KAGVTQTPRYLIKTRGQQVTLSCSPISGHRSVSWYQQTPGQGLQFLFEYFSETQRNKGNFPGRFSGRQFSNSRSEMNVSTLELGDSALYLCASSRGLAGAIQLYNEQFFGPGTRLTVL.

This clone was seen a single time. The gene calls are TRBV7-6 and TRBJ2-7, with TRBD1 matching 7 bases. There are 13 residues in the CDR3. The germline gives CDR1 SGHVS, CDR2 FNYEAQ. Trimming cost V 5 bases and J 1 base; bases outside gene matches: 2. For the CDR3, the DNA is TGTGCCAGCAGCCGGGACAGATCCTACGAGCAGTACTTC. Its translation: CASSRDRSYEQYF.

This sequence joins TRBV6-6 and TRBJ2-7; D is perhaps TRBD2 (5 bases). Germline-derived CDR1 and CDR2 are MNHNY and SVGAGI (reference sequence). The length of the CDR3 is 15 residues. Trimming cost V 6 bases and J 2 bases, with 17 bases left between them. The CDR3 here is CASSTLRGFTYEQYF. The CDR3 DNA sequence: TGTGCCAGCAGCACCCTTCGCGGGTTCACCTACGAGCAGTACTTC.